This TCR beta chain was sequenced in a study of blood T cell repertoires in COVID-19. Profiling relied on immunoSEQ multiplex PCR, and the TCRdb table lists in-frame clones only, not all of them. Of about 220,000 clones detected, more than 75% appear once; the ten largest clones hold roughly 2.6%. The germline CDR1 and CDR2 sequences are LGHDT and YNNKEL (reference sequence). The V end lost 1 base, the J end lost 8 bases, and 11 bases lay between the germline ends. The CDR3 consists of 13 residues. The sample taken for sequencing was peripheral blood. The V and J genes are TRBV3-1 (or the pseudogene TRBV3-2) and TRBJ1-2; D not certain. This TCR derives from a man aged 50 to 59 who had recovered from COVID-19. In nucleotides, the CDR3 is TGTGCCAGCAGCCAAGCGAGACATGAAGGCTACACCTTC. Its protein product is CASSQARHEGYTF.